This entry is about one T cell receptor (beta chain). The CDR3 contains 15 residues. V gave up 4 bases and J gave up 4 bases; unmatched junction bases: 8. The germline V gene has CDR1 SGDLS and CDR2 YYNGEE. The data belong to a study of shared clonotypes between healthy human individuals. Repertoires were generated with immunoSEQ multiplex PCR, while TCRdb's copy carries only in-frame clones and drops some. The table lists over 2 million clones, 85% to 95% of them singletons, with under 0.15% in the top ten. The sequenced sample consisted of naive CD4+ T cells sorted from blood. Subset in this sample: CD45RA+ positively selected. The chain combines TRBV9 with TRBJ2-7, with 10 bases identical to TRBD2. This receptor was obtained from a man between 18 and 29 years old in good health. This CDR3 is CASSRLASGSYEQYF. The CDR3 nucleotides read TGTGCCAGCAGCCGGCTGGCTAGCGGGAGTTACGAGCAGTACTTC.